A single sample gave rise to the 17 T cell receptor beta chains below, sequenced in a study of blood T cell repertoires in COVID-19 (dated by TCRdb to 2020 to 2022). Libraries were made using the immunoSEQ multiplex PCR assay. Entries here come from immuneACCESS through TCRdb and include only in-frame sequences with V and J called. Some clones fail to appear in such tables; in the studies checked, an unresolved V gene covers under half of the shortfall, and the cause of the remainder is unknown. This sample gives about 150,000 clones in total; under 85% of them show up just once. The ten top clones hold 3.7% of the sample. The sample comprised peripheral blood. The receptors shown here come from a woman of 80 years or more with acute or convalescent COVID-19.

This clone was recorded once. The V call is TRBV3-1 (or the pseudogene TRBV3-2), the J call TRBJ2-5; D is possibly TRBD2 (6 bases). The CDR3 is made up of 14 amino acids. Germline values: CDR1 LGHDT, CDR2 YNNKEL (reference sequence). V gave up 1 base and J gave up 5 bases, with 11 bases separating them. The CDR3 here is CASSQVSGGETQYF. CDR3 nucleotides: TGTGCCAGCAGCCAAGTTAGCGGAGGGGAGACCCAGTACTTC.

The rearrangement uses TRBV7-6 and TRBJ2-3; TRBD2 might be the D (7 bases). CDR1 SGHVS and CDR2 FNYEAQ come from the germline V gene. This CDR3 is 19 amino acids long. The V gene lost 5 bases and the J gene lost 4 bases, with 28 bases spanning the gap. CDR3 bases: TGTGCCAGCAGCCCCTGGGGCGGGAGCTCCTTGGGGGGCCCAGATACGCAGTATTTT. Translation: CASSPWGGSSLGGPDTQYF.

V and J are TRBV6-5 and TRBJ2-1, with D perhaps TRBD1 (5 bases). This CDR3 spans 15 amino acids. Between the trimmed V and J ends, which lost 0 bases and 7 bases, there was a span of 13 bases. The germline CDR1 and CDR2 sequences are MNHEY and SVGAGI. The CDR3 nucleotides read TGTGCCAGCAGTTACTCACGTCAGGGTTTGAATGAGCAGTTCTTC. It encodes CASSYSRQGLNEQFF.

The rearrangement joins TRBV7-2 to TRBJ2-5, with 7 bases identical to TRBD1. The V and J ends lost 5 bases and 7 bases, in that order; junction bases with no gene match: 10. The CDR3 length is 14 residues. In germline, CDR1 is SGHTA, CDR2 FQGNSA. The CDR3 protein is CASSQGQYSGTQYF. The CDR3 DNA follows: TGTGCCAGCAGCCAGGGACAGTACTCTGGGACCCAGTACTTC.

The chain is built from TRBV6-2 or TRBV6-3 and TRBJ2-7; perhaps TRBD2 as D (5 bases). The tail of the sequence fits TRBJ2-1 better, so the J call may be wrong. This CDR3 contains 11 residues. The germline V gene encodes CDR1 MNHEY and CDR2 SVGEGT. CDR3 in amino acids: CASSSPGEQFF. The CDR3 DNA reads as TGTGCCAGCAGCTCCCCGGGGGAGCAGTTCTTC.

The chain recombines TRBV7-9 with TRBJ1-1, with D perhaps matching TRBD1 (6 bases). Trimming removed 5 bases at V and 1 base at J, with 11 bases between. Germline lookup yields CDR1 SEHNR and CDR2 FQNEAQ (reference sequence). The CDR3 contains 14 residues. The CDR3 DNA follows: TGTGCCAGCAGCCCCAGGGACAAGAACACTGAAGCTTTCTTT. Its protein product is CASSPRDKNTEAFF.

The chain employs TRBV19 and TRBJ1-1; TRBD1 might be the D (6 bases). Trimming cost V 3 bases and J 6 bases, with 14 bases left between them. The CDR3 is 14 residues long. The V gene's germline CDR1 is LNHDA and CDR2 SQIVND (reference sequence). The CDR3 region is CASSIGEGVPEAFF. The CDR3 coding sequence is TGTGCCAGTAGTATCGGGGAGGGGGTGCCTGAAGCTTTCTTT.

The CDR3 sequence is CASSIGRSGNTIYF. The CDR3 DNA is TGTGCCAGTAGTATAGGTCGCTCTGGAAACACCATATATTTT. The V gene is TRBV19, the J gene TRBJ1-3; D uncertain. The CDR3 is made up of 14 amino acids. Looked up from germline, CDR1 is LNHDA and CDR2 is SQIVND (reference sequence). V shed 1 base and J shed 0 bases, with 4 bases lying between them.

The V and J genes are TRBV5-1 and TRBJ2-6; D is uncertain. CDR3 length: 17 residues. Germline lookup yields CDR1 SGHRS and CDR2 YFSETQ. The germline V and J ends were trimmed by 0 bases and 0 bases, with 10 bases remaining between them. In DNA form, the CDR3 reads TGCGCCAGCAGCTTGGGGGCAGGATACTCTGGGGCCAACGTCCTGACTTTC. Its translation is CASSLGAGYSGANVLTF.

The V call is TRBV5-1, the J call TRBJ2-1, with 12 bases identical to TRBD2. The CDR3 extends over 15 amino acids. V lost 1 base to trimming and J lost 5 bases; unmatched junction nucleotides: 1. CDR1 and CDR2 from the germline V gene are SGHRS and YFSETQ. Here the CDR3 DNA reads TGCGCCAGCAGCTTGCTAGCGGGAGGGGACAATGAGCAGTTCTTC. Translated: CASSLLAGGDNEQFF.

In this sample, this clone turned up a few times. The rearrangement uses TRBV7-8 and TRBJ2-5, with a weak D call TRBD2 (5 bases). With 4 bases removed from V and 5 bases from J, the gap between germline ends came to 14 bases. CDR3 length: 14 amino acids. Per germline, CDR1 SGHVS and CDR2 FQNEAQ. CDR3 sequence reads: CASSSMGRGETQYF. In nucleotides, the CDR3 is TGTGCCAGCAGCTCAATGGGGAGAGGGGAGACCCAGTACTTC. Combining the CDR3 with reference TRBV7-8 and TRBJ2-5 gives the whole variable domain GAGVSQSPRYKVAKRGQDVALRCDPISGHVSLFWYQQALGQGPEFLTYFQNEAQLDKSGLPSDRFFAERPEGSVSTLKIQRTQQEDSAVYLCASSSMGRGETQYFGPGTRLLVL.

This chain connects TRBV14 to TRBJ2-7; the match to TRBD1 covers 7 bases. V dropped 4 bases and J dropped 0; count of bases not matched to a gene: 6. Germline assignment: CDR1 SGHDN and CDR2 FVKESK. The CDR3 covers 15 residues. DNA for the CDR3: TGTGCCAGCAGCCGAGGGACAGTGAGCTCCTACGAGCAGTACTTC. Its protein is CASSRGTVSSYEQYF.

This clone came up once. V gene TRBV19 combines with J gene TRBJ2-7; 8 nucleotides line up with TRBD1. Germline V gene data show CDR1 as LNHDA and CDR2 as SQIVND (reference sequence). CDR3 size: 14 residues. Trimming cost V 10 bases and J 5 bases; bases outside gene matches: 13. The DNA for the CDR3 is TGTGCCACACGGACCCAGGGGGCTGTCCACGAGCAGTACTTC. Amino acids: CATRTQGAVHEQYF.

The chain couples TRBV7-2 to TRBJ2-5, with a tentative D call TRBD1 (5 bases). V dropped 5 bases and J dropped 1 base, with 17 bases sitting between them. The CDR3 totals 16 residues. Germline V gene lookup returns CDR1 SGHTA and CDR2 FQGNSA. CDR3 DNA: TGTGCCAGCAGCCCTCGATCGACAGATTTCCAAGAGACCCAGTACTTC. Its translation is CASSPRSTDFQETQYF.

The chain couples TRBV7-2 to TRBJ2-5, with TRBD1 matching over 8 bases. CDR1 and CDR2 from the germline V gene are SGHTA and FQGNSA. V trimming: 1 base; J trimming: 2 bases; junction bases outside the gene matches: 9. There are 17 residues in the CDR3. CDR3 sequence reads: CASSLVGGQGVQETQYF. The CDR3 coding sequence is TGTGCCAGCAGCTTAGTGGGCGGACAGGGAGTACAAGAGACCCAGTACTTC.

The J gene is TRBJ2-2, the V gene TRBV19; maybe TRBD1 (5 bases). V lost 1 base to trimming and J lost 5 bases, with 8 bases between them. Per the germline V gene, CDR1 is LNHDA and CDR2 is SQIVND (reference sequence). The CDR3 sequence is 14 residues long. CDR3 sequence: CASSIVRETGELFF. The CDR3 region has the DNA TGTGCCAGTAGTATAGTCAGGGAAACCGGGGAGCTGTTTTTT.

V usage is TRBV7-9 and J usage is TRBJ2-1; TRBD2 might be the D (5 bases). Deletions cut 5 bases from V and 5 bases from J, with 16 bases between. The CDR3 is made up of 15 amino acids. Looked up from germline, CDR1 is SEHNR and CDR2 is FQNEAQ (reference sequence). The chain's CDR3 is CASSILATEHNEQFF. The CDR3 bases are TGTGCCAGCAGCATTCTAGCAACAGAGCACAATGAGCAGTTCTTC.